This T cell receptor (beta chain) originates from a study of T cell changes during pregnancy in multiple sclerosis. Profiled with immunoSEQ multiplex PCR; TCRdb holds only in-frame clones, not every one. The sample contains tens of thousands of clones, approximately 95% of which appear only once. The sequencing used peripheral blood, collected in the first trimester of pregnancy. The receptor comes from a female donor with multiple sclerosis, enrolled in a pregnancy study.

The CDR3 sequence: CASSFDTSYEQYF. DNA of the CDR3: TGTGCCAGTAGCTTTGACACCTCCTACGAGCAGTACTTC. V is TRBV19 and J is TRBJ2-7; no reliable D call. The CDR3 loop spans 13 amino acids. In germline, CDR1 is LNHDA, CDR2 SQIVND (reference sequence). V dropped 6 bases and J dropped 0 bases, with 9 bases sitting between them.